The clone carrying this TCR beta chain was counted a few times. Antigen specificity is unknown. 5'RACE template switching added a universal primer site and UMIs to TCR cDNA. Each CDR3 protein is one row after TCRdb ran MiXCR on the 5' RACE reads. The table has 450,000 to 550,000 distinct CDR3 sequences, about 19% seen once. This record comes from a study of T cells after yellow fever vaccination. Study-level background: The fractions with low cell numbers were processed using SMART-Seq v4 Ultra Low Input. Notes on the study in general: Reappearance after the booster was observed for most primary-vaccination clones (about 96% CD4, more than 70% CD8). A weaker secondary response peaked on day 5, the primary on day 15.

The TCR comes from a man aged 25-40 years who received the YFV17D yellow fever vaccine. Sample: PBMCs, taken 15 days after the yellow fever booster vaccination.

The CDR3: CSAMGRLNTEAFF. The CDR3 nucleotides are TGCAGTGCTATGGGACGGTTGAACACTGAAGCTTTCTTT. The J gene is TRBJ1-1, the V gene TRBV20-1, with D perhaps TRBD1 (5 bases). Looked up from germline, CDR1 is DFQATT and CDR2 is SNEGSKA (reference sequence). Trimming pared 4 bases from V and 0 bases from J, leaving 9 bases between. The CDR3 consists of 13 residues.